This TCR beta chain comes out of a study of T-cell reconstitution after alpha-beta-depleted transplantation in children. This clonotype has more than one count but fewer than ten. Germline CDR1 reads LGHDT; CDR2 reads YNNKEL (reference sequence). This CDR3 comprises 16 residues. The V gene end was trimmed by 1 base and the J gene end by 3 bases; junction bases not matched to a gene: 6. Unique molecular identifiers were used in preparing the TCRbeta library. TCRdb recomputed calls from the PCR reads with MiXCR, one row per CDR3 protein. The sample lists about 540,000 distinct CDR3 sequences; about 18% were seen once.

The sample consisted of PBMCs from the stem cell graft donor, taken from the stem cell graft. The sequence derives from a human donor who donated a stem cell graft to a child with acute lymphoblastic leukemia. The rearrangement uses TRBV3-1 and TRBJ2-3, with 8 bases lining up with TRBD2. The CDR3 here is CASSQVTGGRTDTQYF. Here the CDR3 DNA reads TGTGCCAGCAGCCAAGTAACGGGAGGGCGGACAGATACGCAGTATTTT.